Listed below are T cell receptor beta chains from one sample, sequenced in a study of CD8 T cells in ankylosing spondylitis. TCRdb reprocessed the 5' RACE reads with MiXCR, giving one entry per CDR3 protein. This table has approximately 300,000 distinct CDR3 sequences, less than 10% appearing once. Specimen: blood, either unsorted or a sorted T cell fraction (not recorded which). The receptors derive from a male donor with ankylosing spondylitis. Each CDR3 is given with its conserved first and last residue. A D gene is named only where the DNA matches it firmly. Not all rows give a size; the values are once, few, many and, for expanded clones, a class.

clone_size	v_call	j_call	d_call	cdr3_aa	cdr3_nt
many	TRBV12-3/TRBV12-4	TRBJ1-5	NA	CASSLFGSSDQPQHF	TGTGCCAGCAGTTTGTTTGGGAGTAGCGATCAGCCCCAGCATTTT
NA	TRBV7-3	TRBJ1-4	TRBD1	CASSLSGGPNEKLFF	TGTGCCAGCAGCTTATCAGGGGGTCCTAATGAAAAACTGTTTTTT
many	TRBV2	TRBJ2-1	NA	CASSSGAQNYNEQFF	TGTGCCAGCAGCTCCGGGGCCCAGAATTACAATGAGCAGTTCTTC
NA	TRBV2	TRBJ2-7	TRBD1	CASSEQGASYEQYF	TGTGCCAGCAGTGAACAGGGGGCATCCTACGAGCAGTACTTC
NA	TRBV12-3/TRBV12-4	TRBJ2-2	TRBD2	CASRPPGTSGAFLGPGELFF	TGTGCCAGCAGACCCCCCGGGACTAGCGGTGCCTTTTTGGGGCCCGGGGAGCTGTTTTTT
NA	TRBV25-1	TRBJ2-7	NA	CASTGTAGLEQYF	TGTGCCAGCACCGGGACTGCTGGTCTCGAGCAGTACTTC
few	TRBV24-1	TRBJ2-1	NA	CATSAGHNNEQFF	TGTGCCACCAGTGCGGGACACAACAATGAGCAGTTCTTC
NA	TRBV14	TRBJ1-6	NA	CASSPRGDTYNSPLHF	TGTGCCAGCAGCCCGAGGGGGGACACCTATAATTCACCCCTCCACTTT
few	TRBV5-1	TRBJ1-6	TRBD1	CASSLAGGASSSYNSPLHF	TGCGCCAGCAGCTTGGCAGGGGGCGCTTCTAGCTCCTATAATTCACCCCTCCACTTT
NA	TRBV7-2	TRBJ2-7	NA	CASSLERGFTYEQYF	TGTGCCAGCAGCTTGGAACGGGGTTTCACCTACGAGCAGTACTTC
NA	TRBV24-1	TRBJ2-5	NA	CATSDPASAQETQYF	TGTGCCACCAGTGACCCCGCCTCAGCCCAAGAGACCCAGTACTTC
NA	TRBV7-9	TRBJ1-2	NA	CASSFPGTGGYGYTF	TGTGCCAGCAGCTTCCCGGGGACCGGGGGATATGGCTACACCTTC
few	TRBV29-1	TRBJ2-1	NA	CSVISGASYNEQFF	TGCAGCGTAATTTCGGGGGCCTCCTACAATGAGCAGTTCTTC
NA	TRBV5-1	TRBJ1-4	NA	CASSLFDGAPNEKLFF	TGCGCCAGCAGCTTGTTCGACGGTGCCCCTAATGAAAAACTGTTTTTT
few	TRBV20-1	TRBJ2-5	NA	CSAIPPPETQYF	TGCAGTGCCATCCCACCGCCTGAGACCCAGTACTTC
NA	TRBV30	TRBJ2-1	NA	CAWSAVNEQFF	TGTGCCTGGAGTGCGGTGAATGAGCAGTTCTTC
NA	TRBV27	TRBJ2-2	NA	CASSKTLLITGELFF	TGTGCCAGCAGCAAAACCCTCCTTATCACCGGGGAGCTGTTTTTT
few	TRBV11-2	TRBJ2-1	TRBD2	CASSLEGLAGSEQFF	TGTGCCAGCAGCTTAGAAGGGTTAGCGGGAAGTGAGCAGTTCTTC
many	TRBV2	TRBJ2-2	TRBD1	CASSWTGRWTRNTGELFF	TGTGCCAGCAGTTGGACAGGGAGGTGGACTCGGAACACCGGGGAGCTGTTTTTT
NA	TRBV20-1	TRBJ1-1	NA	CSTLSGHANTEAFF	TGCAGTACTCTGTCGGGTCACGCGAACACTGAAGCTTTCTTT
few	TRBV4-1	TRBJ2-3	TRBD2	CASSQELLAGTTQYF	TGCGCCAGCAGCCAAGAGCTACTAGCGGGTACTACGCAGTATTTT
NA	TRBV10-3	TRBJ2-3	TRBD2	CAINESVTSDTDTQYF	TGTGCCATCAATGAGTCTGTGACTAGCGACACAGATACGCAGTATTTT
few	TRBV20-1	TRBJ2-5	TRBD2	CSAHSTSRETQYF	TGCAGTGCTCATTCGACTAGCAGAGAGACCCAGTACTTC
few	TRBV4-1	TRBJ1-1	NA	CASSPIFGVRNTEAFF	TGCGCCAGCAGCCCGATATTCGGGGTTCGAAACACTGAAGCTTTCTTT
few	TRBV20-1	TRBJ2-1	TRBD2	CSARTSGRNEQFF	TGCAGTGCAAGGACTAGCGGGAGAAATGAGCAGTTCTTC
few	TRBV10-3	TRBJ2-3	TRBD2	CAISESVAGRTDTQYF	TGTGCCATCAGTGAGTCGGTAGCGGGACGGACAGATACGCAGTATTTT
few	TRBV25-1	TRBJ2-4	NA	CASSEWGRNGKNIQYF	TGTGCCAGCAGTGAGTGGGGGAGGAATGGCAAAAACATTCAGTACTTC
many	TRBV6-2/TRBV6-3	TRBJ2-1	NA	CASSYSNQGRNEQFF	TGTGCCAGCAGTTACTCGAATCAGGGGAGGAATGAGCAGTTCTTC
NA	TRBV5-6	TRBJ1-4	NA	CASSLGAAATNEKLFF	TGTGCCAGCAGCTTGGGGGCAGCCGCAACTAATGAAAAACTGTTTTTT
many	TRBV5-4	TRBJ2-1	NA	CASSLGLLLYNEQFF	TGTGCCAGCAGCTTGGGGCTTTTACTCTACAATGAGCAGTTCTTC
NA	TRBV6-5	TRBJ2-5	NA	CASSLGRLETQYF	TGTGCCAGCAGTTTGGGACGCCTGGAGACCCAGTACTTC
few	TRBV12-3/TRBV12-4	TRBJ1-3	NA	CASSLSQQRNTIYF	TGTGCCAGCAGTTTGTCCCAGCAAAGAAACACCATATATTTT
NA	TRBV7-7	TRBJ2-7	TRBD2	CASSHSSGRAEGEQYF	TGTGCTAGCAGCCACTCTAGCGGGAGGGCCGAAGGGGAGCAGTACTTC
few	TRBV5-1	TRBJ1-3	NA	CASSLDNGPGNTIYF	TGCGCCAGCAGCTTGGATAATGGACCTGGAAACACCATATATTTT
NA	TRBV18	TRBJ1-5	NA	CASSQGSGQPQHF	TGTGCCAGCTCACAGGGTAGCGGCCAGCCCCAGCATTTT
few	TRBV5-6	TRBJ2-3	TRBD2	CASSGGTRDTQYF	TGTGCCAGCAGCGGCGGGACTAGGGATACGCAGTATTTT
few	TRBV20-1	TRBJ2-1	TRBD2	CSAKTSGRGYNEQFF	TGCAGTGCTAAAACTAGCGGGAGGGGCTACAATGAGCAGTTCTTC
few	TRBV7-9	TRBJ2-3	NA	CASSLARDTAQDTQYF	TGTGCCAGCAGCTTAGCCCGGGACACGGCCCAAGATACGCAGTATTTT
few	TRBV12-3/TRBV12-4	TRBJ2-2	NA	CASSSPGTSSGGELFF	TGTGCCAGCAGTTCCCCCGGGACATCTTCGGGCGGGGAGCTGTTTTTT
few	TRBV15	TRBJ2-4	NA	CATSGEDRRLNIQYF	TGTGCCACCAGCGGCGAAGATCGGAGGTTAAACATTCAGTACTTC
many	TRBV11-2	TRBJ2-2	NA	CASSFLVPGELFF	TGTGCCAGCAGCTTCCTAGTCCCCGGGGAGCTGTTTTTT
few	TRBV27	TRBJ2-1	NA	CASSVRSMPRYNEQFF	TGTGCCAGCAGTGTCCGAAGCATGCCCCGGTACAATGAGCAGTTCTTC
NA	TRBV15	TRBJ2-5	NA	CATSGGYQETQYF	TGTGCCACCAGTGGCGGGTACCAAGAGACCCAGTACTTC